This T cell receptor beta chain was sequenced for a study of CXCR3-negative and CXCR3-positive naive CD8 T cells. Germline CDR1 SGHVS, CDR2 FNYEAQ. There are 13 residues in the CDR3. Per CD8+ T cell subset, triplicate sorts of 330,000 or so cells each were done. Libraries of TRB cDNA were made by 5' RACE and carried UMIs. TCRdb reprocessed the 5' RACE reads and stores each CDR3 protein as one record, lacking DNA. This sample lists approximately 41,000 distinct CDR3 sequences; its ten largest clones have about 14%. V usage is TRBV7-6 and J usage is TRBJ2-7; TCRdb designates TRBD2, a call that cannot be tested without DNA. This sequence originates from a human donor in good health. Some clones in this sample may be carry-over from other donors' samples. Sequenced material: memory CD8+ T cells from blood. The CDR3 reads CASSRGPPYEQYF. Looking up the rest from reference TRBV7-6 and TRBJ2-7 gives the full variable domain: GAGVSQSPRYKVTKRGQDVALRCDPISGHVSLYWYRQALGQGPEFLTYFNYEAQQDKSGLPNDRFSAERPEGSISTLTIQRTEQRDSAMYRCASSRGPPYEQYFGPGTRLTVT.